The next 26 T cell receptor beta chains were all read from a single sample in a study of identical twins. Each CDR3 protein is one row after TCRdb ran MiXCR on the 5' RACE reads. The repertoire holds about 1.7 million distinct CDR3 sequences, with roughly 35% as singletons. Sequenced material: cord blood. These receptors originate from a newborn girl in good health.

The CDR3 nucleotides are TGCAGTGCTAGTGGAGCGGGGGGGACGGAGACCCAGTACTTC. Translation: CSASGAGGTETQYF. The chain couples TRBV20-1 to TRBJ2-5, with 10 bases that match TRBD2. The CDR3 is made up of 14 amino acids. J gave up 5 bases and V 3 bases, and 6 bases lay outside the gene matches. Germline V lookup: CDR1 DFQATT, CDR2 SNEGSKA (reference sequence).

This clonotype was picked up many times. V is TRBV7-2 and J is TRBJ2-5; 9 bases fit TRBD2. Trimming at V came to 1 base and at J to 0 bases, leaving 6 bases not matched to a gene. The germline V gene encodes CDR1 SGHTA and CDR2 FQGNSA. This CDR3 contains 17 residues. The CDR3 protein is CASSLGFLAGNQETQYF. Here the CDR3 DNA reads TGTGCCAGCAGCTTAGGGTTTCTAGCGGGAAACCAAGAGACCCAGTACTTC.

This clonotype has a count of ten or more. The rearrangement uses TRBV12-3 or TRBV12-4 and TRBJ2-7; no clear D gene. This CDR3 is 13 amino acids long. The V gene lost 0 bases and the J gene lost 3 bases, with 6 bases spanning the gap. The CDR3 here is CASSLAPLYEQYF. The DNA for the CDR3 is TGTGCCAGCAGTTTAGCGCCCCTCTACGAGCAGTACTTC.

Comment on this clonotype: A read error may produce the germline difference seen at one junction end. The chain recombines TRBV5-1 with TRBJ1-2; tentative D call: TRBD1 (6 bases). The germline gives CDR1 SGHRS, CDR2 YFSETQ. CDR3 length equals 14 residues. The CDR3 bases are TGCGCCACCAGCTTGGGGGCAGGCCTCTATGGCTACACCTTC. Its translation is CATSLGAGLYGYTF.

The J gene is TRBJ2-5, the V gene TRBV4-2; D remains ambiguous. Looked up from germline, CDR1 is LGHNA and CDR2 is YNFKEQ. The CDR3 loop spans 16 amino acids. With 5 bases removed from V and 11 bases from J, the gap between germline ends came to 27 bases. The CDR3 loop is CASSARSIWANNEQYF. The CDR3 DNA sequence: TGTGCCAGCAGCGCACGTAGCATTTGGGCCAACAATGAGCAGTACTTC.

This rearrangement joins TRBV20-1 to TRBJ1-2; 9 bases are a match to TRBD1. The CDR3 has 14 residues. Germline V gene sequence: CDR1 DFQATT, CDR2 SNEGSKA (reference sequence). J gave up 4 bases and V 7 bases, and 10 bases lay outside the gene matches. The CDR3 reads CSVVVTGGAYGYTF. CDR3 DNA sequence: TGCAGTGTAGTCGTCACAGGGGGCGCCTATGGCTACACCTTC.

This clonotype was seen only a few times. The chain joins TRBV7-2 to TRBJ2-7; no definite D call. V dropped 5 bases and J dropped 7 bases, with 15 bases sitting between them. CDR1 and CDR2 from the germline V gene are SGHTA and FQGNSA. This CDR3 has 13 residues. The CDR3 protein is CASSATLILEQYF. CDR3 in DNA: TGTGCCAGCAGCGCGACACTCATCTTGGAGCAGTACTTC.

Here the CDR3 reads CASTQGWNGAYNEQFF. The CDR3 DNA reads TGTGCCAGCACCCAGGGGTGGAACGGCGCCTACAATGAGCAGTTCTTC. The chain is built from TRBV7-9 and TRBJ2-1; a possible D gene is TRBD1 (6 bases). V shed 7 bases and J shed 2 bases, with 18 bases lying between them. Looked up from germline, CDR1 is SEHNR and CDR2 is FQNEAQ (reference sequence). The CDR3 extends over 16 amino acids.

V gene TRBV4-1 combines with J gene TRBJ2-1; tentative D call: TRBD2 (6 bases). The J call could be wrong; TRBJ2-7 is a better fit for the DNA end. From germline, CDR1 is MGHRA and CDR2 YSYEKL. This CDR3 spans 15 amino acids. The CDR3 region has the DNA TGCGCCAGCAGCCGAGACGGGAGCTCCTACAATGAGCAGTACTTC. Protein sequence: CASSRDGSSYNEQYF.

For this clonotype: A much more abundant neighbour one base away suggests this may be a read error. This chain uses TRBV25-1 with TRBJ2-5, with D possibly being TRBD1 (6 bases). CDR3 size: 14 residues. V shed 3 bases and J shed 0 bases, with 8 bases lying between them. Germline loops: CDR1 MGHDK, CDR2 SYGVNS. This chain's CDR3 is CASSDRDNQETQYF. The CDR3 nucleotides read TGTGCCAGCAGTGATCGGGACAACCAAGAGACCCAGTACTTC.

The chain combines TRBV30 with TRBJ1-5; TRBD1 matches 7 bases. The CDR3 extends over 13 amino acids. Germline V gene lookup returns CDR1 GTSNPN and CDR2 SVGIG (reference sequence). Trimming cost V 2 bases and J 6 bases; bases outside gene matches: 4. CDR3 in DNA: TGTGCCTGGAGTCGCGGGACAGCTCAGCCCCAGCATTTT. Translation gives CAWSRGTAQPQHF.

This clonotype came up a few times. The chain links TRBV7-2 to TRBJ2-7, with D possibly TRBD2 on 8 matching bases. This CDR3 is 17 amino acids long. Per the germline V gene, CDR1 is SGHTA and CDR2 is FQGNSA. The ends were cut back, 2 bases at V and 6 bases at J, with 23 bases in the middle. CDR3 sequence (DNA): TGTGCCAGCAGCTTAACGGGAGGGGGCGCTCCCCGAGGCGAGCAGTACTTC. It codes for CASSLTGGGAPRGEQYF.

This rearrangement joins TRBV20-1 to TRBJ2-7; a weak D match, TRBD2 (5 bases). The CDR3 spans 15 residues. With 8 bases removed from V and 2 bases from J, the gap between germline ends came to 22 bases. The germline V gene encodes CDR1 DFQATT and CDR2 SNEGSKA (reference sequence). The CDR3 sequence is CSPRRPAEVPYEQYF. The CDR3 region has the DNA TGCAGTCCAAGAAGACCAGCGGAGGTACCCTACGAGCAGTACTTC.

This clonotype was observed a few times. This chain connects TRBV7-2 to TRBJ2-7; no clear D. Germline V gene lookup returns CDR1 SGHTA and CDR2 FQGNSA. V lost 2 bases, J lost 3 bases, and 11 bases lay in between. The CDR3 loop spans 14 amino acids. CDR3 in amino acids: CASSLQLRHYEQYF. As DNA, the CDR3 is TGTGCCAGCAGCTTACAGCTCCGGCACTACGAGCAGTACTTC.

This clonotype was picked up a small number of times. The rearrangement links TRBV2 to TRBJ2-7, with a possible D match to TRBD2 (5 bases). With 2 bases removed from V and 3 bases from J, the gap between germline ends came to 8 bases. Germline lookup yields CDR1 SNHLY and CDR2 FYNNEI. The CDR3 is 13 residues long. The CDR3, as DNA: TGTGCCAGCAGTGAAAAGCGGATCTACGAGCAGTACTTC. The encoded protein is CASSEKRIYEQYF. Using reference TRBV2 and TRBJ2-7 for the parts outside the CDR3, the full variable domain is EPEVTQTPSHQVTQMGQEVILRCVPISNHLYFYWYRQILGQKVEFLVSFYNNEISEKSEIFDDQFSVERPDGSNFTLKIRSTKLEDSAMYFCASSEKRIYEQYFGPGTRLTVT.

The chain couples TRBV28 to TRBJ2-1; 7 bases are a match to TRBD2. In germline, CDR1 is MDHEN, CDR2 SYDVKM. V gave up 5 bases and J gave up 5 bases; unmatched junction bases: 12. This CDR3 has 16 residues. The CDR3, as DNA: TGTGCCAGCAGTCCCCTGCTAGCGGCCTTTCACAATGAGCAGTTCTTC. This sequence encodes CASSPLLAAFHNEQFF. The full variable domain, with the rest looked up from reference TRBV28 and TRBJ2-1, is DVKVTQSSRYLVKRTGEKVFLECVQDMDHENMFWYRQDPGLGLRLIYFSYDVKMKEKGDIPEGYSVSREKKERFSLILESASTNQTSMYLCASSPLLAAFHNEQFFGPGTRLTVL.

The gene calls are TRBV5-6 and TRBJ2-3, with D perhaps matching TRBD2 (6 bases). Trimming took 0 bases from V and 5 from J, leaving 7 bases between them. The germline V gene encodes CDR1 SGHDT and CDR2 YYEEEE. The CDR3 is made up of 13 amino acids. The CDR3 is CASSLGSGDTQYF. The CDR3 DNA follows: TGTGCCAGCAGCTTGGGTAGCGGAGATACGCAGTATTTT.

CDR3 sequence: CSASEPRGRSTDTQYF. The CDR3 DNA follows: TGCAGTGCTAGCGAGCCCAGGGGGCGTAGCACAGATACGCAGTATTTT. The chain combines TRBV20-1 with TRBJ2-3, with TRBD1 matching over 8 bases. After removal of 3 bases from V and 0 bases from J, the junction contained 8 bases not matched to a gene. CDR1 DFQATT and CDR2 SNEGSKA come from the germline V gene (reference sequence). The CDR3 is 16 residues long.

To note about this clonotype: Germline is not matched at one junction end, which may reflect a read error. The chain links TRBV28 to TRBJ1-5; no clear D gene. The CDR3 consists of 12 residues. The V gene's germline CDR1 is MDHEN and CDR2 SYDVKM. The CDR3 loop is CAISLWDQPQHF. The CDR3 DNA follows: TGTGCCATCAGTTTATGGGATCAGCCCCAGCATTTT.

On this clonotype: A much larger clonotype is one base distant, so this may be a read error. Here the CDR3 DNA reads TGTGCCAGCAGCTTAGAGTGGGGGTCCTACAATGAGCAGTTCTTC. This encodes CASSLEWGSYNEQFF. The chain links TRBV7-9 to TRBJ2-1, with D perhaps being TRBD1 or TRBD2 (5 bases each). V was clipped by 1 base and J by 1 base, with 8 bases between them. This CDR3 contains 15 residues. Germline V CDR1 and CDR2: SEHNR, FQNEAQ (reference sequence).

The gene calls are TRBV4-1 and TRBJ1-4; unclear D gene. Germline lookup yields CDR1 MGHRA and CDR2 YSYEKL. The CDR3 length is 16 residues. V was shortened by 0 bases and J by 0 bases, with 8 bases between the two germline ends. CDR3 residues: CASSQDYRTTNEKLFF. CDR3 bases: TGCGCCAGCAGCCAAGACTACCGAACAACTAATGAAAAACTGTTTTTT.

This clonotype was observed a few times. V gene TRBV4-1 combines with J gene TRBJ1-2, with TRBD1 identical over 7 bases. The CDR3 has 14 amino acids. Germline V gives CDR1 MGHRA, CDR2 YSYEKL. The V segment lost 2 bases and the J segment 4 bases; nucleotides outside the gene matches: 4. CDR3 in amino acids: CASSQRGQSYGYTF. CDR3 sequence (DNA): TGCGCCAGCAGCCAAAGGGGACAGTCCTATGGCTACACCTTC.

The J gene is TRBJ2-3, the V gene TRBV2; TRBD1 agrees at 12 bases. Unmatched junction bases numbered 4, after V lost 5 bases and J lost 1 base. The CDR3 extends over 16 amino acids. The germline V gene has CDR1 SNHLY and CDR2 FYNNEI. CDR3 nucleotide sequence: TGTGCCAGCAGTCGAGGGACAGGGGGCGGCACAGATACGCAGTATTTT. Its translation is CASSRGTGGGTDTQYF. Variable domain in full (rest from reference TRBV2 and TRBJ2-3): EPEVTQTPSHQVTQMGQEVILRCVPISNHLYFYWYRQILGQKVEFLVSFYNNEISEKSEIFDDQFSVERPDGSNFTLKIRSTKLEDSAMYFCASSRGTGGGTDTQYFGPGTRLTVL.

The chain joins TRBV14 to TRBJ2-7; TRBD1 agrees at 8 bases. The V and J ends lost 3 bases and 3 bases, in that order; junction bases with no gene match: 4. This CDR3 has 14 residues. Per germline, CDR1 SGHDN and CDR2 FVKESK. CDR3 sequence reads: CASSHFTGGYEQYF. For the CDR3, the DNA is TGTGCCAGCAGCCATTTCACAGGGGGCTACGAGCAGTACTTC.

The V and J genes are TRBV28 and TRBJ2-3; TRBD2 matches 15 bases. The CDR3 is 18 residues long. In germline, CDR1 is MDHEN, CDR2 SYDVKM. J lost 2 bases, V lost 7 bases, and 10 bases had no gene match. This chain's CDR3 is CASTPWGLAGGTTDTQYF. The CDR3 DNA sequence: TGTGCCAGCACTCCCTGGGGACTAGCGGGAGGCACCACAGATACGCAGTATTTT.

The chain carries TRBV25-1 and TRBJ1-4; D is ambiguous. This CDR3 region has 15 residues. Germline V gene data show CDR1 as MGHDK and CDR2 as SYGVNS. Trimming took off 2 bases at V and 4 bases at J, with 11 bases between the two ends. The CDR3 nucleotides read TGTGCCAGCAGTGAAGGCGGCAGCTATAATGAAAAACTGTTTTTT. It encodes CASSEGGSYNEKLFF.